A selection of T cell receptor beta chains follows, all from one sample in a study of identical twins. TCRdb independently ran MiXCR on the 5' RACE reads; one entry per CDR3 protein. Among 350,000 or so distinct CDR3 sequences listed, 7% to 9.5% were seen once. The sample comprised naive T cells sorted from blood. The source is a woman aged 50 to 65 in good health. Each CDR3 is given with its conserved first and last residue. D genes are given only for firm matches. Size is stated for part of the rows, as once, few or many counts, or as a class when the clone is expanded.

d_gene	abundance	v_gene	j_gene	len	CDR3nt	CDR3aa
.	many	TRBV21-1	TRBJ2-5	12	TGTGCCAGCAGCAAAGGAGGAGAGACCCAGTACTTC	CASSKGGETQYF
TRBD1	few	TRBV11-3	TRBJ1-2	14	TGTGCCAGCAGCGCCCGGACAGGGGGCTATGGCTACACCTTC	CASSARTGGYGYTF
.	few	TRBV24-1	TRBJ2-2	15	TGTGCCACCAGTGGAGGGGGGCCGAACACCGGGGAGCTGTTTTTT	CATSGGGPNTGELFF
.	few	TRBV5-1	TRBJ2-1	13	TGCGCCAGCGGGAGCTCGTCCTACAATGAGCAGTTCTTC	CASGSSSYNEQFF
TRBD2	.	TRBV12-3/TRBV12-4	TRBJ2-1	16	TGTGCCAGCACCCGGGACGGGGGACTAGCTGTCAATGAGCAGTTCTTC	CASTRDGGLAVNEQFF
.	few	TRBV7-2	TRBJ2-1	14	TGTGCCAGCAGCTTATCCGTTGGTCGTAATGAGCAGTTCTTC	CASSLSVGRNEQFF
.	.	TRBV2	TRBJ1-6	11	TGTGCCAGCAGTGGCGTCTCACCCCTCCACTTT	CASSGVSPLHF
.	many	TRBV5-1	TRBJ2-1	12	TGCGCCAGCAGCTTGGAACTCAATGAGCAGTTCTTC	CASSLELNEQFF
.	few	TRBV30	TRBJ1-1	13	TGTGCCTGGGCCCAAGGGACCCGAACTGAAGCTTTCTTT	CAWAQGTRTEAFF
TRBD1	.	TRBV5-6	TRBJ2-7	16	TGTGCCAGCAGCACAGAACCACAGGGGGCCTCTGACGAGCAGTACTTC	CASSTEPQGASDEQYF
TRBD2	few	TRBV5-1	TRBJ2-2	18	TGCGCCAGCAGCATACGTCGACTAGCGGGAACGAACACCGGGGAGCTGTTTTTT	CASSIRRLAGTNTGELFF
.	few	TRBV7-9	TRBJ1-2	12	TGTGCCAGCAGCTCGCGGGGCGATGGCTACACCTTC	CASSSRGDGYTF
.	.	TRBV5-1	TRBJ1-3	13	TGCGCCAGCAGCTTTTCCTCTGGACACACCATATATTTT	CASSFSSGHTIYF
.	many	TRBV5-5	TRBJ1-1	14	TGTGCCAGCAGCCGACAGCTAATGAACACTGAAGCTTTCTTT	CASSRQLMNTEAFF
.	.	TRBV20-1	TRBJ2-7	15	TGCAGTGCTAGAGATCAGGGGAAGCACCTCTACGAGCAGTACTTC	CSARDQGKHLYEQYF
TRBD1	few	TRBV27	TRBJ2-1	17	TGTGCCAGCAGTTCCCCTCCGGGACAGGGGGCGAATAATGAGCAGTTCTTC	CASSSPPGQGANNEQFF
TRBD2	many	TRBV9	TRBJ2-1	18	TGTGCCAGCAGCGTAGTTCCCTCACTAGCGGGAGTTATCAATGAGCAGTTCTTC	CASSVVPSLAGVINEQFF
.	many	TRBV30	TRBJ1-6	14	TGTGCCTGGAGCTATACAGGGCATAATTCACCCCTCCACTTT	CAWSYTGHNSPLHF
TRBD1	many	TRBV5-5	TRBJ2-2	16	TGTGCCAGCAGCCTTACAGGGGATCCGAACACCGGGGAGCTGTTTTTT	CASSLTGDPNTGELFF
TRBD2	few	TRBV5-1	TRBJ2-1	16	TGCGCCAGCAGCGGGGAAGCGGGATCCCCCTACAATGAGCAGTTCTTC	CASSGEAGSPYNEQFF
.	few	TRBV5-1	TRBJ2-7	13	TGCGCCAGCAGCGATATCAGGGGTAACGAGCAGTACTTC	CASSDIRGNEQYF
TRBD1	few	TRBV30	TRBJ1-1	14	TGTGCCTGGACCAGACAGGGGGAGCGCACTGAAGCTTTCTTT	CAWTRQGERTEAFF
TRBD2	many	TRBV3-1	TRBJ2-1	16	TGTGCCAGCAGCCAAGATCCAGCGGGAGCTCGGAATGAGCAGTTCTTC	CASSQDPAGARNEQFF
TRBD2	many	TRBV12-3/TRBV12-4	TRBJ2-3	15	TGTGCCAGTACCCCTAGCGGGAGGGCCGAGGGTACGCAGTATTTT	CASTPSGRAEGTQYF